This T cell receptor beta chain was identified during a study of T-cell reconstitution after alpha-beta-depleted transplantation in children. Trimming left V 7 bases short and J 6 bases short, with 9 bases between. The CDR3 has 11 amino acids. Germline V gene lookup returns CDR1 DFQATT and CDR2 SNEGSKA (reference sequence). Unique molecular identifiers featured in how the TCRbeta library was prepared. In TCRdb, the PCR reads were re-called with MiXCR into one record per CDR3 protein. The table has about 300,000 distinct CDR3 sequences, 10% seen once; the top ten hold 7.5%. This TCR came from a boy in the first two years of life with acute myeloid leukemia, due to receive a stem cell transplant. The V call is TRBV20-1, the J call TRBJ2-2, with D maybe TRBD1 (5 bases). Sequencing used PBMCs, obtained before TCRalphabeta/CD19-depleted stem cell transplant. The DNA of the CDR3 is TGCAGTGGTTCGACAGCCGGGGAGCTGTTTTTT. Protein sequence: CSGSTAGELFF.